These 13 T cell receptor beta chains came from one sample sequenced in a study of T cells in Graves' hyperthyroidism and ophthalmopathy (dated by TCRdb to the late 2010s). To prepare the library, multiplex PCR was applied. Sequenced on an Illumina HiSeq 2000. TCR beta CDR3 regions were amplified from RNA transcripts. For the first round of RT-PCR on the TCR CDR3, the HTBI primer set was used together with the Qiagen OneStep RT-PCR kit. TCRdb handled the public reads itself, with Q25 trimming in fastp and clone calling in MiXCR, and kept productive beta chains. Identical CDR3 proteins give one entry, which carries the most common genes and DNA. The sample has about 350,000 distinct CDR3 sequences on record, 18% of them singletons. The ten largest clones capture roughly 15% of the sample. Sequenced: blood. These receptors came from a woman aged 40-49 years with Graves' ophthalmopathy.

As to this clonotype: One junction end disagrees with the germline gene, perhaps due to a read error. The rearrangement links TRBV20-1 to TRBJ2-5, with TRBD2 as a possible D gene (5 bases). Germline CDR1 is DFQATT and CDR2 is SNEGSKA (reference sequence). CDR3 length: 12 residues. CDR3 coding DNA: TGCAGAGCTAGACCCGGGGAAGAGACACAGTACTTC. Translation gives CRARPGEETQYF.

The chain carries TRBV28 and TRBJ1-1; no definite D call. Trimming took 6 bases from V and 7 from J, leaving 15 bases between them. The CDR3 contains 13 residues. Germline CDR1 is MDHEN and CDR2 is SYDVKM. In nucleotides, the CDR3 is TGTGCCAGCAGCTCAGGACGGAAGGATGAAGCTTTCTTT. It yields the protein CASSSGRKDEAFF.

This clonotype was counted at least ten times. The chain carries TRBV20-1 and TRBJ1-3; the D is unclear. CDR3 length: 12 residues. Germline loops: CDR1 DFQATT, CDR2 SNEGSKA (reference sequence). The ends were cut back, 1 base at V and 4 bases at J, with 5 bases in the middle. CDR3 loop: CSARGPGNTIYF. The CDR3 DNA is TGCAGTGCTAGAGGACCCGGAAACACCATATATTTT.

This clonotype was found many times. The J gene is TRBJ1-2, the V gene TRBV9; TRBD1 is a possible D gene (6 bases). The V end was cut by 0 bases, the J end by 2 bases, with 11 bases between. This CDR3 is built from 15 residues. Germline CDR1 SGDLS, CDR2 YYNGEE. The CDR3 is CASSVDPGTNYGYTF. CDR3 coding DNA: TGTGCCAGCAGCGTAGATCCCGGGACAAACTATGGCTACACCTTC.

The table lists this clonotype with many counts. The J gene is TRBJ1-1, the V gene TRBV2; no clear D gene. Germline CDR1 and CDR2: SNHLY and FYNNEI. V gave up 1 base and J gave up 0 bases, with 12 bases separating them. This CDR3 spans 16 amino acids. The CDR3 spells CASSEGARLMNTEAFF. The DNA of the CDR3 is TGTGCCAGCAGTGAAGGGGCCAGATTAATGAACACTGAAGCTTTCTTT.

In this sample, this clonotype turned up many times. The chain joins TRBV20-1 to TRBJ1-5; 7 bases align to TRBD1. Germline V gives CDR1 DFQATT, CDR2 SNEGSKA (reference sequence). The junction had 10 bases not matched to a gene; V was cut back by 5 bases and J by 3 bases. The CDR3 is 15 amino acids. DNA of the CDR3: TGCAGTGCTCGGGACAGCCAATTGAACAATCAGCCCCAGCATTTT. Translated: CSARDSQLNNQPQHF.

This clonotype came up a few times. V gene TRBV20-1 combines with J gene TRBJ2-5; 8 bases match TRBD2. The CDR3 is made up of 15 amino acids. The V segment lost 0 bases and the J segment 4 bases; nucleotides outside the gene matches: 7. CDR1 and CDR2 (germline): DFQATT, SNEGSKA (reference sequence). The CDR3 bases are TGCAGTGCTAGAGAATCGGGCCTAGCGGGAGAGACCCAGTACTTC. It specifies CSARESGLAGETQYF.

This clonotype was counted ten times or more. The V gene is TRBV7-2, the J gene TRBJ2-2; the D is unclear. This CDR3 region has 15 residues. V dropped 5 bases and J dropped 6 bases, with 16 bases sitting between them. Germline V gene lookup returns CDR1 SGHTA and CDR2 FQGNSA. In DNA, the CDR3 is TGTGCCAGCAGCCAGACTGTTCGTGTCGCCGGGGAGCTGTTTTTT. Encoded protein: CASSQTVRVAGELFF.

Only a few counts were recorded for this clonotype. The chain uses TRBV7-8 and TRBJ1-5; 7 bases map to TRBD1. V gave up 2 bases and J gave up 3 bases; unmatched junction bases: 1. Germline CDR1 reads SGHVS; CDR2 reads FQNEAQ. This CDR3 is 14 amino acids long. DNA for the CDR3: TGTGCCAGCAGCTTAAAGGGGGCCAATCAGCCCCAGCATTTT. This translates into CASSLKGANQPQHF.

This clonotype has a count of ten or more. CDR3 in amino acids: CASRTQGLVKETQYF. CDR3 in DNA: TGTGCCAGCAGAACACAGGGCTTGGTCAAAGAGACCCAGTACTTC. The J gene is TRBJ2-5, the V gene TRBV28; D might be TRBD1 (6 bases). V was pared by 6 bases and J by 3 bases, with 17 bases between. CDR1 and CDR2 (germline): MDHEN, SYDVKM. The CDR3 spans 15 residues.

V usage is TRBV13 and J usage is TRBJ1-3; 8 bases are a match to TRBD1. Germline V gene data show CDR1 as PRHDT and CDR2 as FYEKMQ (reference sequence). J gave up 2 bases and V 4 bases, and 10 bases lay outside the gene matches. The CDR3 is 17 residues long. The CDR3 here is CASSSDPSDRAGNTIYF. CDR3 DNA sequence: TGTGCCAGCAGCTCAGACCCCTCGGACAGGGCTGGAAACACCATATATTTT.

This clonotype was detected ten times or more. The chain uses TRBV12-5 and TRBJ2-2; 13 bases align to TRBD2. The J segment lost 5 bases and the V segment lost 6 bases, leaving 9 bases of the junction unmatched. The CDR3 totals 17 residues. Germline CDR1 and CDR2: LGHNT and FRNRAP. CDR3 residues: CASGRGLAGVHTGELFF. CDR3 in DNA: TGTGCTAGTGGCCGTGGACTAGCGGGAGTGCATACCGGGGAGCTGTTTTTT.

The chain recombines TRBV14 with TRBJ1-2, with unresolved D. CDR1 and CDR2 (germline): SGHDN, FVKESK. The CDR3 covers 12 residues. V was pared by 5 bases and J by 3 bases, with 7 bases between. Here the CDR3 reads CASSSEYYGYTF. The CDR3 coding sequence is TGTGCCAGCAGCTCAGAATACTATGGCTACACCTTC. Full variable domain (remainder filled in from reference TRBV14 and TRBJ1-2): EAGVTQFPSHSVIEKGQTVTLRCDPISGHDNLYWYRRVMGKEIKFLLHFVKESKQDESGMPNNRFLAERTGGTYSTLKVQPAELEDSGVYFCASSSEYYGYTFGSGTRLTVV.